This TCR beta chain derives from a study of cytomegalovirus exposure and HLA in healthy donors. Study-wide results and limits: Later analysis demonstrated an association between a missense DCLRE1C variant and TCR beta V- and J-gene trimming. In a later analysis, HLA-C alleles had the fewest associated TCRs, DRB1 alleles the most. Across donors, sequencing depth was assumed by presence/absence analyses to be roughly uniform.

This clone was recorded once. Its matching antigen is unknown. Donors in the study were healthy people who gave bone marrow. Looked up from germline, CDR1 is SGDLS and CDR2 is YYNGEE. This CDR3 comprises 16 residues. Trimming left V 3 bases short and J 4 bases short, with 17 bases between. The PCR was carried out with 60 Vbeta primers and 13 Jbeta primers. Clones were read by immunoSEQ multiplex PCR, and TCRdb kept only the in-frame ones, dropping some. Of some 110,000 clones listed, 75% are singletons. The sample was PBMCs. This chain joins TRBV9 and TRBJ1-3; possibly TRBD1 for D (5 bases). The TCR sequence derives from a man aged 35-49 years in good health and CMV-seronegative. DNA of the CDR3: TGTGCCAGCAGCGATTCTCCAGGGTTTTCGGGAAACACCATATATTTT. Encoded protein: CASSDSPGFSGNTIYF. Full variable domain (missing parts from reference TRBV9 and TRBJ1-3): DSGVTQTPKHLITATGQRVTLRCSPRSGDLSVYWYQQSLDQGLQFLIQYYNGEERAKGNILERFSAQQFPDLHSELNLSSLELGDSALYFCASSDSPGFSGNTIYFGEGSWLTVV.